These 27 T cell receptor beta chains originate from one sample sequenced in a study of early T cells in non-severe SARS-CoV-2 infection. MiXCR, run by TCRdb on the 5' RACE reads, gives a single entry per CDR3 protein. This sample has tens of thousands of distinct CDR3 sequences; approximately 9.9% occur once, and the top ten carry 20% to 25%. Sequencing was done on a sample of whole blood. The receptors were sampled from an adult who was a healthcare worker with PCR-confirmed SARS-CoV-2 infection or an uninfected control (not recorded which).

Only a few counts were recorded for this clonotype. The J gene is TRBJ2-5, the V gene TRBV3-1, with 9 bases fitting TRBD2. After removal of 0 bases from V and 5 bases from J, the junction contained 4 bases not matched to a gene. The germline CDR1 and CDR2 sequences are LGHDT and YNNKEL (reference sequence). The CDR3 consists of 15 residues. CDR3 amino acids: CASSQDPGTSETQYF. Written as DNA, the CDR3 is TGTGCCAGCAGCCAAGACCCAGGGACTAGCGAGACCCAGTACTTC.

This clonotype occurred many times. CDR3 in DNA: TGTGCCAGCAGTCCTCCACGACTAGCGATCACCGGGGAGCTGTTTTTT. Its translation: CASSPPRLAITGELFF. The V call is TRBV12-3 or TRBV12-4, the J call TRBJ2-2, with 8 bases fitting TRBD2. V lost 5 bases, J lost 4 bases, and 9 bases stayed unmatched. CDR3 length: 16 residues.

In this sample, this clonotype turned up a few times. At one of its ends the junction is not consistent with the germline gene, which may arise from a read error. The rearrangement links TRBV5-1 to TRBJ1-1; possible D gene TRBD1, 5 bases. CDR3 size: 14 residues. CDR1 is SGHRS, CDR2 YFSETQ, per germline. The CDR3 DNA follows: TGCGCCAGCAGCTTGGCTTCTGGGGGGACTGAAGTTTTCTTT. This gives the protein CASSLASGGTEVFF.

This clonotype occurred many times. V and J are TRBV5-6 and TRBJ1-1, with D unresolved. Germline values: CDR1 SGHDT, CDR2 YYEEEE. V lost 2 bases to trimming and J lost 4 bases, with 12 bases between them. CDR3 length: 14 amino acids. The CDR3 reads CASSFRGWGTEAFF. The CDR3 coding sequence is TGTGCCAGCAGCTTTCGAGGGTGGGGCACTGAAGCTTTCTTT.

This chain connects TRBV5-5 to TRBJ2-1; possible D gene TRBD1, 5 bases. This CDR3 is 15 amino acids long. Germline-derived CDR1 and CDR2 are SGHKS and YYEKEE (reference sequence). Trimming shortened V by 0 bases and J by 6 bases, and 13 bases separated the two germline ends. CDR3 protein: CASSLGLDSPNEQFF. The DNA of the CDR3 is TGTGCCAGCAGCTTGGGACTCGACAGCCCCAATGAGCAGTTCTTC.

There are many counts of this clonotype. The chain joins TRBV20-1 to TRBJ2-1; maybe TRBD2 (6 bases). Germline values: CDR1 DFQATT, CDR2 SNEGSKA (reference sequence). Trimming removed 6 bases from V and 9 bases from J, with 21 bases in between. This CDR3 has 14 residues. CDR3 protein: CSAGRGSTSREQFF. DNA of the CDR3: TGCAGTGCCGGTCGGGGGTCGACGAGTCGTGAGCAGTTCTTC.

This clonotype was picked up a small number of times. This rearrangement joins TRBV30 to TRBJ1-4, with D hard to call. The V gene lost 2 bases and the J gene lost 17 bases, with 15 bases spanning the gap. The CDR3 has 11 amino acids. CDR1 GTSNPN and CDR2 SVGIG come from the germline V gene (reference sequence). The CDR3 loop is CAWSRTDSRFF. CDR3 in DNA: TGTGCCTGGAGTAGAACGGACTCGCGTTTTTTT.

There are many counts of this clonotype. The chain links TRBV7-9 to TRBJ2-5; D possibly uses TRBD1 or TRBD2 (5 bases each). The germline CDR1 and CDR2 sequences are SEHNR and FQNEAQ (reference sequence). The CDR3 has 14 residues. The CDR3 is CAYTYEGRRETQYF. CDR3 DNA: TGTGCATACACTTACGAGGGACGGCGAGAGACCCAGTACTTC.

Notes on this clonotype: One base away lies a much larger clone, so this may be a sequencing read error. This chain connects TRBV7-6 to TRBJ1-1; D might be TRBD1 (5 bases). Looked up from germline, CDR1 is SGHVS and CDR2 is FNYEAQ. The CDR3 consists of 13 residues. CDR3 loop: CVSSSHGATEAFF. The DNA of the CDR3 is TGTGTCAGCAGTTCCCACGGGGCAACTGAAGCTTTCTTT.

The CDR3 nucleotides read TGTGCCAGCAGGTCACTCGACAGGGCTGGGGCCAACGTCCTGACTTTC. This codes for CASRSLDRAGANVLTF. The J gene is TRBJ2-6, the V gene TRBV7-6, with TRBD1 matching 7 bases. Germline V gene sequence: CDR1 SGHVS, CDR2 FNYEAQ. The CDR3 has 16 residues. With 6 bases clipped from V and 2 bases from J, the junction kept 7 bases outside the gene matches.

V gene TRBV6-6 combines with J gene TRBJ2-4; D is ambiguous. Looked up from germline, CDR1 is MNHNY and CDR2 is SVGAGI (reference sequence). The CDR3 runs 15 residues. V was shortened by 0 bases and J by 0 bases, with 6 bases between the two germline ends. The CDR3 nucleotides are TGTGCCAGCAGTTACTCGTTCGGAGCCAAAAACATTCAGTACTTC. Its translation: CASSYSFGAKNIQYF.

The chain links TRBV2 to TRBJ2-7; 7 bases match TRBD2. This CDR3 has 16 residues. Trimming took 4 bases from V and 6 from J; bases not matched to a gene: 15. The V gene's germline CDR1 is SNHLY and CDR2 FYNNEI. The CDR3 DNA reads TGTGCCAGCAGTGGGGGGGGATGGACACGGACCTCCGAGCAGTACTTC. This translates into CASSGGGWTRTSEQYF.

In its sample, this clonotype was seen a few times. This sequence joins TRBV7-3 and TRBJ2-5; 7 bases align to TRBD1. Germline V lookup: CDR1 SGHTA, CDR2 FQGTGA. The CDR3 extends over 16 amino acids. Losses at the gene ends were 1 base for V and 5 bases for J; bases not matched to a gene: 10. CDR3 residues: CASSLKGNRGYETQYF. DNA of the CDR3: TGTGCCAGCAGCTTAAAAGGGAACAGGGGATATGAGACCCAGTACTTC.

The chain uses TRBV3-1 and TRBJ2-2; D is unresolved. Germline V gene lookup returns CDR1 LGHDT and CDR2 YNNKEL (reference sequence). V lost 6 bases, J lost 1 base, and 9 bases lay in between. The CDR3 has 14 amino acids. The CDR3: CASSPMQNTGELFF. CDR3 coding DNA: TGTGCCAGCAGTCCGATGCAGAACACCGGGGAGCTGTTTTTT.

This clonotype was picked up many times. Being one base from a much bigger clone, this may be a read error. The chain carries TRBV4-2 and TRBJ1-2; D is undetermined. Germline CDR1 is LGHNA and CDR2 is YNFKEQ. CDR3 length equals 15 residues. The CDR3 DNA reads TGTGCCAGCAGCCAAGACAGCGCCAAAAACTATTGCTACACCTTC. Amino acid sequence: CASSQDSAKNYCYTF.

This clonotype showed up just a few times. The rearrangement links TRBV7-6 to TRBJ2-5; D gene unclear. In germline, CDR1 is SGHVS, CDR2 FNYEAQ. Deletions cut 1 base from V and 3 bases from J, with 6 bases between. The CDR3 is 13 residues long. Here the CDR3 DNA reads TGTGCCAGCAGCTTAGTACCAAAAGAGACCCAGTACTTC. As protein: CASSLVPKETQYF.

This clonotype was picked up a small number of times. V and J are TRBV18 and TRBJ2-1, with 8 bases matching TRBD2. Germline loops: CDR1 KGHSH, CDR2 LQKENI. This CDR3 has 13 residues. The ends lost 5 bases at V and 7 bases at J; junction bases unmatched: 4. The CDR3 is CASSTGGMNEQFF. CDR3 nucleotide sequence: TGTGCCAGCTCAACGGGGGGGATGAATGAGCAGTTCTTC.

This clonotype was counted at least ten times. The chain links TRBV11-2 to TRBJ1-2; D is possibly TRBD1 (5 bases). V dropped 3 bases and J dropped 3 bases, with 11 bases sitting between them. CDR3 length: 14 residues. CDR1 SGHAT and CDR2 FQNNGV come from the germline V gene. The CDR3 nucleotides are TGTGCCAGCAGCTTGGAGCAGGGTGACTATGGCTACACCTTC. It codes for CASSLEQGDYGYTF. The whole variable domain, filled in from reference TRBV11-2 and TRBJ1-2, reads EAGVAQSPRYKIIEKRQSVAFWCNPISGHATLYWYQQILGQGPKLLIQFQNNGVVDDSQLPKDRFSAERLKGVDSTLKIQPAKLEDSAVYLCASSLEQGDYGYTFGSGTRLTVV.

This clonotype was seen at least ten times. The chain combines TRBV19 with TRBJ2-2; 8 bases map to TRBD2. The germline gives CDR1 LNHDA, CDR2 SQIVND (reference sequence). After removal of 6 bases from V and 0 bases from J, the junction contained 3 bases not matched to a gene. The CDR3 loop spans 15 amino acids. CDR3 sequence: CASSRGGANTGELFF. The CDR3 nucleotides read TGTGCCAGTAGCCGGGGGGGCGCGAACACCGGGGAGCTGTTTTTT.

The rearrangement joins TRBV13 to TRBJ2-5; tentatively, D is TRBD1 or TRBD2 (6 bases each). The germline V gene has CDR1 PRHDT and CDR2 FYEKMQ (reference sequence). Deletions cut 7 bases from V and 4 bases from J, with 22 bases between. The CDR3 is 16 amino acids. CDR3 sequence (DNA): TGTGCCAGCACCCCCCGCTCGGAGGGGGGCGGAGAGACCCAGTACTTC. Translating gives CASTPRSEGGGETQYF.

DNA for the CDR3: TGTGCCAGCAGCCCTGGATCCGACGGGGCTTTCTTT. Translated, it gives CASSPGSDGAFF. The genes are TRBV12-3 or TRBV12-4 and TRBJ1-1; D call uncertain. V was shortened by 6 bases and J by 11 bases, with 16 bases between the two germline ends. This CDR3 has 12 residues.

Ten or more counts support this clonotype. This sequence joins TRBV9 and TRBJ2-1; 10 bases are shared with TRBD2. V was clipped by 5 bases and J by 5 bases; unmatched bases: 10. Germline V gives CDR1 SGDLS, CDR2 YYNGEE. CDR3 length: 16 amino acids. The CDR3 protein is CASSDRTSGVNNEQFF. The CDR3 DNA reads TGTGCCAGCAGTGATCGAACTAGCGGGGTTAACAATGAGCAGTTCTTC. Complete variable domain (other parts from reference TRBV9 and TRBJ2-1): DSGVTQTPKHLITATGQRVTLRCSPRSGDLSVYWYQQSLDQGLQFLIQYYNGEERAKGNILERFSAQQFPDLHSELNLSSLELGDSALYFCASSDRTSGVNNEQFFGPGTRLTVL.

This clonotype has at least ten counts. The V gene is TRBV15, the J gene TRBJ2-2; D unclear. Germline loops: CDR1 LNHNV, CDR2 YYDKDF (reference sequence). Trimming took off 1 base at V and 3 bases at J, with 6 bases between the two ends. CDR3 length: 14 amino acids. The CDR3 reads CATSRGGYTGELFF. The CDR3 DNA reads TGTGCCACCAGCAGAGGAGGATACACCGGGGAGCTGTTTTTT. Looking up the rest from reference TRBV15 and TRBJ2-2 gives the full variable domain: DAMVIQNPRYQVTQFGKPVTLSCSQTLNHNVMYWYQQKSSQAPKLLFHYYDKDFNNEADTPDNFQSRRPNTSFCFLDIRSPGLGDTAMYLCATSRGGYTGELFFGEGSRLTVL.

The table lists this clonotype with many counts. This rearrangement joins TRBV3-1 to TRBJ1-1; 9 nucleotides align to TRBD1. Per the germline V gene, CDR1 is LGHDT and CDR2 is YNNKEL (reference sequence). CDR3 length equals 14 residues. J gave up 4 bases and V 2 bases, and 2 bases lay outside the gene matches. The CDR3 region is CASSQRGQGTEAFF. CDR3 nucleotides: TGTGCCAGCAGCCAAAGGGGACAGGGCACTGAAGCTTTCTTT.

The chain carries TRBV7-6 and TRBJ2-2; D is possibly TRBD2 (5 bases). The CDR3 spans 15 residues. The ends were cut back, 1 base at V and 1 base at J, with 7 bases in the middle. Germline assignment: CDR1 SGHVS and CDR2 FNYEAQ. CDR3 residues: CASSLEAGNTGELFF. The DNA for the CDR3 is TGTGCCAGCAGCTTAGAGGCGGGGAACACCGGGGAGCTGTTTTTT. Filled out from reference TRBV7-6 and TRBJ2-2, the complete variable domain reads GAGVSQSPRYKVTKRGQDVALRCDPISGHVSLYWYRQALGQGPEFLTYFNYEAQQDKSGLPNDRFSAERPEGSISTLTIQRTEQRDSAMYRCASSLEAGNTGELFFGEGSRLTVL.

This clonotype has a count of ten or more. The gene calls are TRBV4-1 and TRBJ2-2; 10 bases are shared with TRBD2. This CDR3 is built from 17 residues. Trimming at V came to 2 bases and at J to 5 bases, leaving 8 bases not matched to a gene. Germline V gene lookup returns CDR1 MGHRA and CDR2 YSYEKL. The CDR3 DNA sequence: TGCGCCAGCAGCCAACCCGTGGGAGCGGGAGGGACCGGGGAGCTGTTTTTT. Amino acid sequence: CASSQPVGAGGTGELFF.

V and J are TRBV5-1 and TRBJ1-1; D is possibly TRBD1 (5 bases). In germline, CDR1 is SGHRS, CDR2 YFSETQ. This CDR3 spans 14 amino acids. The V gene lost 0 bases and the J gene lost 6 bases, with 12 bases spanning the gap. The CDR3 region is CASSLEGLQAEAFF. The CDR3 DNA is TGCGCCAGCAGCTTGGAGGGGCTTCAGGCTGAAGCTTTCTTT.